This T cell receptor beta chain comes out of a study of CD4 and CD8 cells across lung adenocarcinoma regions. The germline CDR1 and CDR2 sequences are MNHEY and SMNVEV (reference sequence). V lost 5 bases to trimming and J lost 8 bases, with 22 bases between them. This CDR3 contains 16 residues. This clonotype rates as large. Donors had localized lung adenocarcinoma, a non-small cell lung cancer. TCRdb re-called the PCR reads with MiXCR, one entry per CDR3 protein. There are roughly 13,000 distinct CDR3 sequences in the sample; approximately 43% occur only once, and 17% lies in the top ten. Sample: CD4+ T cells from the center of a lung tumor. The sequence was collected from a male donor with lung adenocarcinoma. The CD4 and CD8 labels of this study may be unreliable. The chain uses TRBV27 and TRBJ2-1, with TRBD2 as a possible D gene (5 bases). The CDR3 DNA is TGTGCCAGCAGTCCCCTCCGGGAACCAACCTGGGATGAGCAGTTCTTC. Translating it yields CASSPLREPTWDEQFF.